The 23 T cell receptor beta chains below come from one sample, sequenced in a study of cytomegalovirus exposure and HLA in healthy donors. 13 Jbeta primers and 60 Vbeta primers were used for the PCR. The data were produced by immunoSEQ multiplex PCR, yet TCRdb's version contains in-frame clones alone and is incomplete. Counted here are fewer than 140,000 clones, over 55% occurring once; the ten biggest clones make up 2.8%. Sequenced input: PBMCs. Receptor source: a female donor in good health and CMV-seronegative.

This clone was found a few times. This rearrangement joins TRBV5-1 to TRBJ2-7, with 9 bases fitting TRBD2. The CDR3 is made up of 18 amino acids. Per germline, CDR1 SGHRS and CDR2 YFSETQ. The V segment lost 0 bases and the J segment 2 bases; nucleotides outside the gene matches: 12. Here the CDR3 reads CASSLVIGLAGLTYEQYF. The CDR3 DNA sequence: TGCGCCAGCAGCTTGGTTATTGGGCTAGCGGGACTCACCTACGAGCAGTACTTC.

This chain links TRBV7-3 with TRBJ1-2, with 7 bases aligning to TRBD1. After removal of 3 bases from V and 2 bases from J, the junction contained 0 bases not matched to a gene. The CDR3 totals 13 residues. Germline V gene sequence: CDR1 SGHTA, CDR2 FQGTGA. CDR3 sequence: CASSLGQNYGYTF. CDR3 nucleotides: TGTGCCAGCAGCTTGGGACAGAACTATGGCTACACCTTC.

The V call is TRBV6-1, the J call TRBJ2-1; 8 positions match TRBD2. Germline V gives CDR1 MNHNS, CDR2 SASEGT. Losses at the gene ends were 10 bases for V and 0 bases for J; bases not matched to a gene: 8. The CDR3 totals 15 residues. CDR3 DNA sequence: TGTGCCACCTCCGGGGGGGGCCGCTCCTACAATGAGCAGTTCTTC. Translation gives CATSGGGRSYNEQFF.

This chain joins TRBV28 and TRBJ2-3, with 10 bases identical to TRBD1. The germline CDR1 and CDR2 sequences are MDHEN and SYDVKM. V shed 6 bases, J shed 4 bases, and the junction held 7 bases outside the gene matches. This CDR3 contains 15 residues. The DNA for the CDR3 is TGTGCCAGCAGCGCTCGGACAGGGGGAGCAGATACGCAGTATTTT. This translates into CASSARTGGADTQYF.

The CDR3 DNA follows: TGCGCCAGCAGCCAAGGTACAGGGCTTTACGAGCAGTACTTC. Translating it yields CASSQGTGLYEQYF. The chain employs TRBV4-1 and TRBJ2-7, with a tentative D call TRBD1 (6 bases). The germline V gene has CDR1 MGHRA and CDR2 YSYEKL. Between the trimmed V and J ends, which lost 1 base and 4 bases, there was a span of 11 bases. The CDR3 length is 14 residues.

This chain connects TRBV29-1 to TRBJ2-2; 9 bases align to TRBD1. Germline V CDR1 and CDR2: SQVTM, ANQGSEA. The CDR3 covers 14 residues. With 8 bases clipped from V and 2 bases from J, the junction kept 6 bases outside the gene matches. CDR3 DNA sequence: TGCAGCATACAGGGGGCGCACAACACCGGGGAGCTGTTTTTT. The encoded protein is CSIQGAHNTGELFF.

The V gene is TRBV6-6, the J gene TRBJ1-5; 7 bases are a match to TRBD1. Germline lookup yields CDR1 MNHNY and CDR2 SVGAGI (reference sequence). V trimming: 7 bases; J trimming: 6 bases; junction bases outside the gene matches: 12. The CDR3 consists of 15 residues. Here the CDR3 DNA reads TGTGCCAGCAACCTTCAGGGGGACGGGGGTCAGCCCCAGCATTTT. It codes for CASNLQGDGGQPQHF.

This clone was seen a few times. The chain combines TRBV7-6 with TRBJ2-7; 8 positions match TRBD2. The J segment lost 8 bases and the V segment lost 2 bases, leaving 8 bases of the junction unmatched. In germline, CDR1 is SGHVS, CDR2 FNYEAQ. The CDR3 is made up of 14 amino acids. The CDR3 nucleotides are TGTGCCAGCAGCTTACCCCGGGAGGGCGCCCAGCAGTACTTC. It specifies CASSLPREGAQQYF.

This clone was observed a few times. The J gene is TRBJ1-2, the V gene TRBV27; TRBD1 matches at 8 bases. J lost 2 bases, V lost 6 bases, and 5 bases had no gene match. Per the germline V gene, CDR1 is MNHEY and CDR2 is SMNVEV (reference sequence). The CDR3 runs to 14 residues. CDR3 protein: CASRFRTGNYGYTF. The CDR3 region has the DNA TGTGCCAGCAGGTTTCGGACAGGGAACTATGGCTACACCTTC.

The genes are TRBV14 and TRBJ2-3; 9 positions match TRBD2. Unmatched junction bases numbered 10, after V lost 4 bases and J lost 8 bases. CDR1 is SGHDN and CDR2 is FVKESK in the germline V gene. There are 15 residues in the CDR3. DNA for the CDR3: TGTGCCAGCAGCCCTAGCGGGATGTTTGAGGGTACGCAGTATTTT. Translated: CASSPSGMFEGTQYF.

V and J are TRBV28 and TRBJ2-7, with 7 bases that match TRBD2. The V gene's germline CDR1 is MDHEN and CDR2 SYDVKM. The CDR3 spans 15 residues. The trim removed 2 bases at V and 4 bases at J, leaving 8 bases unmatched. The CDR3 region has the DNA TGTGCCAGCAGTTTAACCTCCATGGGGGGGTACGAGCAGTACTTC. It yields the protein CASSLTSMGGYEQYF.

The rearrangement links TRBV30 to TRBJ1-2; 7 bases fit TRBD1. Germline V gives CDR1 GTSNPN, CDR2 SVGIG (reference sequence). J gave up 8 bases and V 0 bases, and 9 bases lay outside the gene matches. This CDR3 region has 14 residues. CDR3 sequence: CAWSVDRAAGGYTF. The CDR3, as DNA: TGTGCCTGGAGTGTCGACAGGGCGGCTGGCGGCTACACCTTC.

This clone occurred a few times. V and J are TRBV5-5 and TRBJ1-1; D is unresolved. The CDR3 sequence is 15 residues long. Germline V gene lookup returns CDR1 SGHKS and CDR2 YYEKEE (reference sequence). The V and J ends lost 2 bases and 1 base respectively, with 12 bases between them. The CDR3 DNA is TGTGCCAGCAGCTTAACCCTCAGAACGAACACTGAAGCTTTCTTT. This encodes CASSLTLRTNTEAFF.

The rearrangement joins TRBV28 to TRBJ1-4; D perhaps matches TRBD1 (5 bases). V lost 3 bases and J lost 14, with 13 bases in between. CDR1 is MDHEN and CDR2 is SYDVKM in the germline V gene. The CDR3 has 12 residues. The CDR3 DNA sequence: TGTGCCAGCAGTTTGCAGGGTTTTGGGCTGTTTTTT. Amino acids: CASSLQGFGLFF.

V is TRBV4-1 and J is TRBJ2-7; 7 positions agree with TRBD2. The J segment lost 3 bases and the V segment lost 4 bases, leaving 3 bases of the junction unmatched. Germline V gives CDR1 MGHRA, CDR2 YSYEKL. The CDR3 is made up of 13 amino acids. The CDR3 nucleotides are TGCGCCAGCAGCCCCGGACTAGGCTACGAGCAGTACTTC. This encodes CASSPGLGYEQYF.

The chain links TRBV6-6 to TRBJ2-1; unclear D gene. V was trimmed by 2 bases and J by 3 bases, leaving 5 bases between them. This CDR3 has 13 residues. In germline, CDR1 is MNHNY, CDR2 SVGAGI (reference sequence). CDR3: CASSYTLYNEQFF. Written as DNA, the CDR3 is TGTGCCAGCAGTTACACTCTCTACAATGAGCAGTTCTTC.

V is TRBV30 and J is TRBJ2-1; perhaps TRBD2 as D (8 bases). Trimming took 3 bases from V and 9 from J, leaving 18 bases between them. This CDR3 spans 14 amino acids. Germline CDR1 GTSNPN, CDR2 SVGIG (reference sequence). The CDR3 sequence is CAWRGGGRRFEQFF. The CDR3 region has the DNA TGTGCCTGGAGAGGGGGCGGGAGGAGATTTGAGCAGTTCTTC.

CDR3 DNA sequence: TGTGCCAGCAGCGTCGGGAATAGCAATCAGCCCCAGCATTTT. It codes for CASSVGNSNQPQHF. The J gene is TRBJ1-5, the V gene TRBV9, with D uncertain. Germline V CDR1 and CDR2: SGDLS, YYNGEE. The CDR3 extends over 14 amino acids. V was shortened by 2 bases and J by 0 bases, with 6 bases between the two germline ends.

This chain connects TRBV6-1 to TRBJ1-4; D perhaps matches TRBD1 (5 bases). Germline V gives CDR1 MNHNS, CDR2 SASEGT. CDR3 length: 14 residues. V lost 6 bases and J lost 0, with 8 bases in between. The DNA of the CDR3 is TGTGCCAGCAGACCAGGGACAACTAATGAAAAACTGTTTTTT. The encoded protein is CASRPGTTNEKLFF.

V is TRBV6-1 and J is TRBJ1-5, with TRBD1 matching 10 bases. Trimming cost V 4 bases and J 7 bases; bases outside gene matches: 10. Germline V gene lookup returns CDR1 MNHNS and CDR2 SASEGT. The CDR3 covers 16 residues. CDR3 coding DNA: TGTGCCAGCAGTGCGGAACCGGGACAGGGGTACCAGCCCCAGCATTTT. Amino acids: CASSAEPGQGYQPQHF.

This chain links TRBV5-4 with TRBJ1-4; possible D gene TRBD1, 6 bases. V lost 4 bases, J lost 10 bases, and 14 bases lay in between. The germline CDR1 and CDR2 sequences are SGHNT and YYREEE (reference sequence). The CDR3 is 13 residues long. The CDR3 region has the DNA TGTGCCAGCAGCCCGGGGACAACCCGAAAACTGTTTTTT. Translation gives CASSPGTTRKLFF.

This chain uses TRBV7-7 with TRBJ2-7, with 8 bases matching TRBD2. The CDR3 loop spans 13 amino acids. CDR1 is SSHAT, CDR2 FNYEAQ, per germline (reference sequence). The ends lost 1 base at V and 5 bases at J; junction bases unmatched: 1. CDR3 in amino acids: CASSLEAGDEQYF. CDR3 sequence (DNA): TGTGCCAGCAGCTTAGAAGCGGGGGACGAGCAGTACTTC.

This rearrangement joins TRBV19 to TRBJ2-7, with D tentatively TRBD1 (7 bases). Germline assignment: CDR1 LNHDA and CDR2 SQIVND (reference sequence). Trimming pared 3 bases from V and 3 bases from J, leaving 9 bases between. The CDR3 loop spans 13 amino acids. The CDR3 DNA is TGTGCCAGTAGTATGCAGGGGGGCTACGAGCAGTACTTC. The encoded protein is CASSMQGGYEQYF.